The 23 T cell receptor beta chains reported below all come from one sample, sequenced in a study of cytomegalovirus exposure and HLA in healthy donors. Vbeta (60) and Jbeta (13) primers were used in the PCR. The data were produced by immunoSEQ multiplex PCR, yet TCRdb's version contains in-frame clones alone and is incomplete. The sample contains around 54,000 clones, under 90% of which appear only once. The sequencing input was PBMCs. The receptors stem from a woman aged 18-29 years in good health and CMV-seronegative.

J is TRBJ2-5 and V is TRBV5-1; 8 bases align to TRBD2. V trimming: 5 bases; J trimming: 5 bases; junction bases outside the gene matches: 5. Germline V lookup: CDR1 SGHRS, CDR2 YFSETQ. The CDR3 is 13 amino acids. The CDR3 region has the DNA TGCGCCAGCAGACCTGGCGGGGGGGAGACCCAGTACTTC. Translating gives CASRPGGGETQYF. Using reference TRBV5-1 and TRBJ2-5 for the parts outside the CDR3, the full variable domain is KAGVTQTPRYLIKTRGQQVTLSCSPISGHRSVSWYQQTPGQGLQFLFEYFSETQRNKGNFPGRFSGRQFSNSRSEMNVSTLELGDSALYLCASRPGGGETQYFGPGTRLLVL.

This clone was recorded only once. J is TRBJ1-5 and V is TRBV6-1; no clear D gene. Trimming pared 2 bases from V and 4 bases from J, leaving 12 bases between. The germline V gene encodes CDR1 MNHNS and CDR2 SASEGT. The CDR3 spans 15 residues. The CDR3 nucleotides read TGTGCCAGCAGTGAATACGAGAGAGGGAATCAGCCCCAGCATTTT. Translated, it gives CASSEYERGNQPQHF.

The V call is TRBV7-8, the J call TRBJ2-2; D might be TRBD1 (6 bases). V shed 2 bases and J shed 5 bases, with 12 bases lying between them. The length of the CDR3 is 15 residues. Germline CDR1 SGHVS, CDR2 FQNEAQ. The CDR3 bases are TGTGCCAGCAGCTTAAGGGACAACCCTACCGGGGAGCTGTTTTTT. Protein: CASSLRDNPTGELFF.

CDR3 loop: CASRARNSGIAFF. DNA for the CDR3: TGTGCCAGCAGGGCCAGGAATTCCGGCATAGCTTTCTTT. The chain carries TRBV27 and TRBJ1-1; no firm D call. V lost 6 bases and J lost 10, with 18 bases in between. CDR1 is MNHEY, CDR2 SMNVEV, per germline (reference sequence). The CDR3 sequence is 13 residues long.

V and J are TRBV28 and TRBJ1-1, with D possibly being TRBD1 (5 bases). Germline V lookup: CDR1 MDHEN, CDR2 SYDVKM. Between the trimmed V and J ends, which lost 7 bases and 1 base, there was a span of 16 bases. The length of the CDR3 is 15 residues. DNA for the CDR3: TGTGCCAGCACTTCACCAGGGAGGTCGAACACTGAAGCTTTCTTT. Translating gives CASTSPGRSNTEAFF. The full variable domain, completed using reference TRBV28 and TRBJ1-1, is DVKVTQSSRYLVKRTGEKVFLECVQDMDHENMFWYRQDPGLGLRLIYFSYDVKMKEKGDIPEGYSVSREKKERFSLILESASTNQTSMYLCASTSPGRSNTEAFFGQGTRLTVV.

V gene TRBV5-1 combines with J gene TRBJ1-2, with D possibly being TRBD1 (5 bases). The CDR3 extends over 13 amino acids. V lost 4 bases and J lost 6, with 13 bases in between. Looked up from germline, CDR1 is SGHRS and CDR2 is YFSETQ. The CDR3 DNA sequence: TGCGCCAGCAGCAGCGGGGCTTCGGATGGCTACACCTTC. Its protein product is CASSSGASDGYTF.

In this sample, this clone turned up once. The chain is built from TRBV27 and TRBJ2-5; 8 bases match TRBD2. The CDR3 runs 15 residues. Germline CDR1 reads MNHEY; CDR2 reads SMNVEV (reference sequence). The junction had 7 bases not matched to a gene; V was cut back by 5 bases and J by 2 bases. CDR3 bases: TGTGCCAGCAGTCATAGCGGGGCCGGTCAAGAGACCCAGTACTTC. Its protein is CASSHSGAGQETQYF.

The rearrangement links TRBV5-6 to TRBJ2-3; 13 bases map to TRBD2. The V gene's germline CDR1 is SGHDT and CDR2 YYEEEE. This CDR3 spans 16 amino acids. The J segment lost 4 bases and the V segment lost 1 base, leaving 3 bases of the junction unmatched. DNA of the CDR3: TGTGCCAGCAGCTTGTGGACTAGCGGGAGCGCAGATACGCAGTATTTT. It is translated as CASSLWTSGSADTQYF.

On this clone: The junction does not match germline at one end; this may be a read error. The chain links TRBV30 to TRBJ2-6; a weak D match, TRBD1 (5 bases). The CDR3 is made up of 14 amino acids. Germline CDR1 is GTSNPN and CDR2 is SVGIG (reference sequence). CDR3 residues: CAWGLGSGANGLTF. CDR3 sequence (DNA): TGTGCCTGGGGTCTCGGCTCTGGGGCCAACGGCCTGACTTTC. The full variable domain, completed using reference TRBV30 and TRBJ2-6, is SQTIHQWPATLVQPVGSPLSLECTVEGTSNPNLYWYRQAAGRGLQLLFYSVGIGQISSEVPQNLSASRPQDRQFILSSKKLLLSDSGFYLCAWGLGSGANGLTFGAGSRLTVL.

V is TRBV5-1 and J is TRBJ2-1; D possibly corresponds to TRBD1 (6 bases). Germline V gene data show CDR1 as SGHRS and CDR2 as YFSETQ. The CDR3 contains 14 residues. The V gene lost 4 bases and the J gene lost 5 bases, with 13 bases spanning the gap. CDR3 DNA: TGCGCCAGCAGCGTGGATGGACAGCACAATGAGCAGTTCTTC. Its protein product is CASSVDGQHNEQFF. Variable domain in full (rest from reference TRBV5-1 and TRBJ2-1): KAGVTQTPRYLIKTRGQQVTLSCSPISGHRSVSWYQQTPGQGLQFLFEYFSETQRNKGNFPGRFSGRQFSNSRSEMNVSTLELGDSALYLCASSVDGQHNEQFFGPGTRLTVL.

CDR3 DNA sequence: TGTGCCTGCAGGGGTAGCGGGAGAATACCCGGGGAGCTGTTTTTT. It codes for CACRGSGRIPGELFF. The chain combines TRBV30 with TRBJ2-2; 9 bases agree with TRBD2. Germline-derived CDR1 and CDR2 are GTSNPN and SVGIG (reference sequence). The CDR3 is 15 amino acids. V lost 6 bases, J lost 6 bases, and 11 bases stayed unmatched.

The V call is TRBV18, the J call TRBJ1-1, with TRBD1 identical over 7 bases. J gave up 6 bases and V 2 bases, and 9 bases lay outside the gene matches. Germline loops: CDR1 KGHSH, CDR2 LQKENI. This CDR3 region has 15 residues. The CDR3 is CASSPTYRGSPEAFF. The CDR3 nucleotides are TGTGCCAGCTCACCAACCTACAGGGGAAGCCCTGAAGCTTTCTTT.

V gene TRBV7-9 combines with J gene TRBJ2-1; maybe TRBD2 (5 bases). Germline values: CDR1 SEHNR, CDR2 FQNEAQ (reference sequence). The CDR3 covers 12 residues. The germline V and J ends were trimmed by 10 bases and 5 bases, with 12 bases remaining between them. DNA for the CDR3: TGTGCCACGGGAAGGAGGAACAATGAGCAGTTCTTC. Its translation: CATGRRNNEQFF.

A few counts support this clone. The genes are TRBV6-1 and TRBJ2-1, with TRBD2 matching 9 bases. Trimming cost V 10 bases and J 6 bases; bases outside gene matches: 7. The CDR3 is 13 residues long. Germline CDR1 and CDR2: MNHNS and SASEGT. The CDR3 DNA is TGTGCCACCATGACTAGCGGAGTCAATGAGCAGTTCTTC. Protein: CATMTSGVNEQFF.

V usage is TRBV9 and J usage is TRBJ2-7, with 7 bases that match TRBD2. V was pared by 1 base and J by 3 bases, with 7 bases of the junction left unmatched. CDR1 and CDR2 (germline): SGDLS, YYNGEE. This CDR3 is built from 15 residues. For the CDR3, the DNA is TGTGCCAGCAGCGTAAACTGGGAGGGGCACTACGAGCAGTACTTC. Translating it yields CASSVNWEGHYEQYF. Looking up the rest from reference TRBV9 and TRBJ2-7 gives the full variable domain: DSGVTQTPKHLITATGQRVTLRCSPRSGDLSVYWYQQSLDQGLQFLIQYYNGEERAKGNILERFSAQQFPDLHSELNLSSLELGDSALYFCASSVNWEGHYEQYFGPGTRLTVT.

This chain links TRBV9 with TRBJ2-1, with 7 bases matching TRBD2. V lost 3 bases to trimming and J lost 7 bases; unmatched junction nucleotides: 13. CDR3 length: 16 residues. Germline V lookup: CDR1 SGDLS, CDR2 YYNGEE. CDR3 DNA: TGTGCCAGCAGCGCCTCCACGGGGGGAGGGTATAATGAGCAGTTCTTC. Translated, it gives CASSASTGGGYNEQFF.

The J gene is TRBJ2-5, the V gene TRBV18, with TRBD1 as a possible D gene (5 bases). From germline, CDR1 is KGHSH and CDR2 LQKENI. Trimming cost V 1 base and J 4 bases, with 7 bases left between them. This CDR3 contains 13 residues. The CDR3: CASSPQGRETQYF. The CDR3 DNA reads TGTGCCAGCTCACCACAGGGGCGAGAGACCCAGTACTTC.

Details on this clone: At one of its ends the junction is not consistent with the germline gene, which may arise from a read error. V gene TRBV7-9 combines with J gene TRBJ2-1, with 13 bases that match TRBD2. CDR1 is SEHNR, CDR2 FQNEAQ, per germline (reference sequence). CDR3 size: 16 residues. This CDR3 is CSSSLGLAGNSDEQFF. The DNA of the CDR3 is TGTTCCAGCAGCTTGGGACTAGCGGGGAACTCGGATGAGCAGTTCTTC.

CDR3 in amino acids: CASSIHGPTSGKDEQFF. The CDR3 DNA sequence: TGTGCCAGTAGTATCCATGGGCCGACTAGCGGGAAAGATGAGCAGTTCTTC. The V gene is TRBV19, the J gene TRBJ2-1; TRBD2 matches 11 bases. Germline loops: CDR1 LNHDA, CDR2 SQIVND (reference sequence). The CDR3 is made up of 17 amino acids. J gave up 8 bases and V 3 bases, and 12 bases lay outside the gene matches.

V usage is TRBV5-4 and J usage is TRBJ2-2; 14 bases align to TRBD2. The CDR3 has 19 residues. With V trimmed by 10 bases and J by 4 bases, 18 bases remained unmatched. Per germline, CDR1 SGHNT and CDR2 YYREEE (reference sequence). CDR3 sequence (DNA): TGTGCCTCACACCCGGGACTAGCGGGAGCCCCACGGGGCACCGGGGAGCTGTTTTTT. Translated, it gives CASHPGLAGAPRGTGELFF.

This chain links TRBV10-3 with TRBJ2-3; 7 nucleotides line up with TRBD2. Germline V CDR1 and CDR2: ENHRY, SYGVKD. The V segment lost 6 bases and the J segment 2 bases; nucleotides outside the gene matches: 17. The CDR3 runs 18 residues. CDR3 bases: TGTGCCATCAGCGACCCCCGCGGCGGGAGCGGTGTCACAGATACGCAGTATTTT. It codes for CAISDPRGGSGVTDTQYF.

This chain links TRBV4-1 with TRBJ2-4, with unresolved D. CDR1 is MGHRA, CDR2 YSYEKL, per germline. This CDR3 has 18 residues. The V end lost 1 base, the J end lost 1 base, and 17 bases lay between the germline ends. CDR3 DNA: TGCGCCAGCAGCCAAGTGGAGATTTGGCGGCGCGCCAAAAACATTCAGTACTTC. Translating it yields CASSQVEIWRRAKNIQYF.

The chain joins TRBV7-2 to TRBJ2-4; TRBD2 matches at 8 bases. The CDR3 extends over 17 amino acids. Germline V CDR1 and CDR2: SGHTA, FQGNSA. With V trimmed by 2 bases and J by 2 bases, 8 bases remained unmatched. The CDR3, as DNA: TGTGCCAGCAGCTTACATAGCGGGGTTGTGTCCAAAAACATTCAGTACTTC. Translation: CASSLHSGVVSKNIQYF. Drawing the rest from reference TRBV7-2 and TRBJ2-4, the complete variable domain is GAGVSQSPSNKVTEKGKDVELRCDPISGHTALYWYRQSLGQGLEFLIYFQGNSAPDKSGLPSDRFSAERTGGSVSTLTIQRTQQEDSAVYLCASSLHSGVVSKNIQYFGAGTRLSVL.